This T cell receptor (beta chain) was sequenced during a study of T cell responses to AZD1222 COVID-19 vaccine. CDR1 and CDR2 (germline): SGHDT, YYEEEE. V gave up 2 bases and J gave up 3 bases, with 11 bases separating them. This CDR3 is built from 14 residues. Measured with immunoSEQ multiplex PCR; TCRdb has only the in-frame clones, and not every one. The data contain approximately 150,000 clones, roughly 90% of them singletons. The source was peripheral blood, collected 28 days after the second AZD1222 dose. The clonotype originates from an adult who received the AZD1222 COVID-19 vaccine. The V gene is TRBV5-6, the J gene TRBJ2-5; D gene uncertain. The CDR3 loop reads CASSFVGAKETQYF. CDR3 in DNA: TGTGCCAGCAGCTTTGTAGGAGCGAAAGAGACCCAGTACTTC.